Listed below are T cell receptor beta chains from one sample, sequenced in a study of blood T cell repertoires in COVID-19. Only in-frame clones appear in the TCRdb table, and some are missing; sequencing was by immunoSEQ multiplex PCR. The sample includes 100,000 to 120,000 clones, 80% to 90% seen only once; the top ten take approximately 16%. The sequencing input was peripheral blood. These receptors all come from a woman between 55 and 75 years old with acute or convalescent COVID-19. The CDR3 runs from the conserved cysteine through the conserved F or W. A D gene is named only where the DNA matches it firmly. For some rows the clone size is stated as once, few or many, or as a class when expanded; others skip it.

NA	TRBJ2-1	TRBV4-1	NA	TGCGCCAGCAGCCCCAATTTTGTTCGGTACAATGAGCAGTTCTTC	CASSPNFVRYNEQFF
NA	TRBJ1-1	TRBV12-3/TRBV12-4	NA	TGTGCCAGCAGTGGCGGGTACACTGAAGCTTTCTTT	CASSGGYTEAFF
NA	TRBJ1-5	TRBV28	NA	TGTGCCAGCAGTTCATCTTTTCAGGGTGGTAGCAATCAGCCCCAGCATTTT	CASSSSFQGGSNQPQHF
NA	TRBJ1-2	TRBV11-3	NA	TGTGCCAGCAGCTTTCTGGGGGCGCGAGGCTACACCTTC	CASSFLGARGYTF
NA	TRBJ1-2	TRBV6-5	TRBD1	TGTGCCAGCAGTCTACAGGGGGTGTTCGGCTACACCTTC	CASSLQGVFGYTF
few	TRBJ1-6	TRBV6-6	NA	TGTGCCAGCAGTCAGACAGGAATTCTGAATTCACCCCTCCACTTT	CASSQTGILNSPLHF
NA	TRBJ1-1	TRBV19	TRBD1	TGTGCCAGTAGTATTTGGGGACAGGGGCTGGAAGCTTTCTTT	CASSIWGQGLEAFF
NA	TRBJ2-5	TRBV9	NA	TGTGCCAGCAGCGGAGGACTGGGGGAGACCCAGTACTTC	CASSGGLGETQYF
NA	TRBJ1-1	TRBV4-2	NA	TGTGCCAGCAGCCAAGGCGGGGTGGAATTTCCTGAAGCTTTCTTT	CASSQGGVEFPEAFF
few	TRBJ1-3	TRBV19	TRBD1	TGTGCCAGTAGCCTAAGCCGGGACAGCTCTGGAAACACCATATATTTT	CASSLSRDSSGNTIYF
NA	TRBJ2-3	TRBV4-1	NA	TGCGCCAGCAGCCAAGGTCGTTGGAGGGGGCGCACAGATACGCAGTATTTT	CASSQGRWRGRTDTQYF
once	TRBJ2-2	TRBV7-6	NA	TGTGCCAGCAGCCATTCAATATTCAGGGGCACCGGGGAGCTGTTTTTT	CASSHSIFRGTGELFF
NA	TRBJ2-5	TRBV5-5	NA	TGTGCCAGCAGCTCCCCAACTAGGGAGACCCAGTACTTC	CASSSPTRETQYF
NA	TRBJ1-3	TRBV10-3	TRBD1	TGTGCCAGTGGGACAGGGGAAGGAAACACCATATATTTT	CASGTGEGNTIYF
once	TRBJ2-1	TRBV5-4	NA	TGTGCCAGCAGCACTAAACAGGGTGGCAATGAGCAGTTCTTC	CASSTKQGGNEQFF
NA	TRBJ2-2	TRBV28	TRBD1	TGTGCCAGCAGTATAAAACAGGGGCTAGAGGAGCTGTTTTTT	CASSIKQGLEELFF
NA	TRBJ1-1	TRBV4-3	NA	TGCGCCAGCAGCCAAGTAGCGGGGGAGGTTACTGAAGCTTTCTTT	CASSQVAGEVTEAFF
NA	TRBJ1-1	TRBV2	TRBD1	TGTGCCAGCCTTCAGGGGGATTACACTGAAGCTTTCTTT	CASLQGDYTEAFF
NA	TRBJ1-1	TRBV3-1/TRBV3-2	NA	TGTGCCAGCAGCCAACCCAATAGGAGACCTGAAGCTTTCTTT	CASSQPNRRPEAFF
many	TRBJ1-2	TRBV4-2	TRBD1	TGTGCCAGCAGCCAAGACCCGGACAGGGCAGTAAGGAATGGCTACACCTTC	CASSQDPDRAVRNGYTF
NA	TRBJ1-3	TRBV7-9	NA	TGTGCCAGCAGCTCGGGTTACTCTGGAAACACCATATATTTT	CASSSGYSGNTIYF
NA	TRBJ1-3	TRBV29-1	NA	TGCAGCGCCGCGACAGGCTCTGGAAACACCATATATTTT	CSAATGSGNTIYF
NA	TRBJ1-2	TRBV5-4	TRBD1	TGTGCCAGCAGTAGGGACAGTTACTATGGCTACACCTTC	CASSRDSYYGYTF
NA	TRBJ1-2	TRBV18	NA	TGTGCCAGCTCACCAAATACAGCAGCTAACTATGGCTACACCTTC	CASSPNTAANYGYTF
NA	TRBJ2-5	TRBV3-1/TRBV3-2	NA	TGTGCCAGCAGCCGGCCGGGGGAGACCCAGTACTTC	CASSRPGETQYF
NA	TRBJ2-1	TRBV7-3	TRBD2	TGTGCCAGCAGCCCTATGGGGGGGGCCTACAATGAGCAGTTCTTC	CASSPMGGAYNEQFF
NA	TRBJ1-4	TRBV6-5	NA	TGTGCCAGCAGTTTTCACGGGAGCGGGGGTGGAGAAAAACTGTTTTTT	CASSFHGSGGGEKLFF
NA	TRBJ1-1	TRBV9	NA	TGTGCCAGCAGCGTATTCGGACAGCCGAACACTGAAGCTTTCTTT	CASSVFGQPNTEAFF
NA	TRBJ1-4	TRBV7-2	TRBD1	TGTGCCAGCAGCTTACAACAGGGGTCAAAACTGTTTTTT	CASSLQQGSKLFF
NA	TRBJ2-5	TRBV6-9	TRBD1	TGTGCCAGCAGTTTGGGCAGGGGGCCGTTAATGGAGACCCAGTACTTC	CASSLGRGPLMETQYF
NA	TRBJ2-7	TRBV13	TRBD2	TGTGCCAGCAGCCCTCGCCCCGGGACTAGCGGGGGTCCTACCTCTAGCGAGCAGTACTTC	CASSPRPGTSGGPTSSEQYF
NA	TRBJ1-5	TRBV29-1	TRBD1	TGCAGCGTGCAAACTCAGACAGGGGCGCCCCAGCATTTT	CSVQTQTGAPQHF
NA	TRBJ2-1	TRBV29-1	NA	TGCAGCGTTGACAGGTTTGACGGCAATGAGCAGTTCTTC	CSVDRFDGNEQFF
NA	TRBJ1-2	TRBV30	TRBD1	TGTGCCTGGAGTGTACACAGGGGAGGTGGCTACACCTTC	CAWSVHRGGGYTF
NA	TRBJ1-5	TRBV15	NA	TGTGCCACCAGCACCTCTAGAGGGGGTAGCGATCAGCCCCAGCATTTT	CATSTSRGGSDQPQHF
NA	TRBJ1-5	TRBV7-2	NA	TGTGCCAGCAGCTTTGGAGGCCCCGCCGATCAGCCCCAGCATTTT	CASSFGGPADQPQHF
few	TRBJ1-1	TRBV5-5	TRBD1	TGTGCCAGCAGCAGAAGGGACAGCAACACTGAAGCTTTCTTT	CASSRRDSNTEAFF
NA	TRBJ1-5	TRBV6-2/TRBV6-3	NA	TGTGCCAGCAGTTACCCCCCGGGGTGGGGCAATCAGCCCCAGCATTTT	CASSYPPGWGNQPQHF
NA	TRBJ1-2	TRBV12-3/TRBV12-4	NA	TGTGCCAGCAGTCTCCGGGATTTAAGGGGCTACACCTTC	CASSLRDLRGYTF
NA	TRBJ2-3	TRBV18	NA	TGTGCCAGCTCACCTCAGGGTAAGGAAGGCACAGATACGCAGTATTTT	CASSPQGKEGTDTQYF
NA	TRBJ2-7	TRBV9	TRBD2	TGTGCCAGCAGCGAAGCGGGGGGGCCATCCTACGAGCAGTACTTC	CASSEAGGPSYEQYF
NA	TRBJ1-6	TRBV4-2	NA	TGTGCCAGCAGCCAAGTGCACAGCTCCTATAATTCACCCCTCCACTTT	CASSQVHSSYNSPLHF
NA	TRBJ2-7	TRBV11-3	NA	TGTGCCAGCAGCTTAGATACACAGGGATCCTACGAGCAGTACTTC	CASSLDTQGSYEQYF